This TCR beta chain appears in the sequencing data of a study of OX40 agonist ivuxolimab in advanced cancers. Study conclusions and caveats: Still undetermined is the antigen specificity of the expanded peripheral T cells.

TCRdb's copy holds only in-frame clones and misses some; the assay was immunoSEQ multiplex PCR. The sample includes about 82,000 clones, over 80% of them seen just once. This clone appeared a single time. What it recognizes is unknown. J was trimmed by 5 bases and V by 5 bases; bases with no gene match: 8. The CDR3 contains 16 residues. Germline lookup yields CDR1 KGHSH and CDR2 LQKENI. V is TRBV18 and J is TRBJ2-1; 11 nucleotides match TRBD2. The clonotype was recovered from an adult with an advanced solid tumor such as melanoma, head and neck, liver or kidney cancer. Sequenced material: CD4+ or CD8+ T cells sorted from blood, taken in a trial of the OX40 agonist ivuxolimab. The CDR3 sequence: CASSSGASGGHNEQFF. In nucleotides, the CDR3 is TGTGCCAGCTCATCAGGGGCTAGCGGGGGGCACAATGAGCAGTTCTTC.